This T cell receptor (beta chain) was sequenced during a study of T-cell reconstitution after alpha-beta-depleted transplantation in children (TCRdb year 2016). Regarding the complete study: Using TCR repertoire profiling, the study followed T-cell immune reconstitution in a quantitative way in children after TCRalphabeta/CD19-depleted allogeneic hematopoietic cell transplantation.

In light of the paper, this sample's time point label describes: day 60 (about 2 months) after transplantation. What the treatment or condition label conveys for this sample: allogeneic hematopoietic cell transplantation with graft depleted of TCRalphabeta T cells and CD19 B cells. The transplant recipients were children given TCRalphabeta/CD19-depleted allogeneic hematopoietic cell grafts. This clonotype was detected ten times or more. No cognate antigen has been identified for it. No quality values exist for individual bases; no much larger clone is one base distant. V is pared back by 3 bases and J by 6 bases, with 6 bases lying between the germline termini. Its CDR3 holds 12 amino acids, cysteine through phenylalanine. The DNA shown is the 36-base CDR3, in frame from base 1. Findings and caveats that apply to the study as a whole: In some patients, the high TCRbeta diversity seen at day 60 was put down to recipient T cells and intrathymic progenitors that had survived conditioning. About two months after transplant, the apparently early recovery of alphabetaT-cell counts reportedly depended on just several hundred clones that had expanded rapidly and came from non-depleted graft cells. Over subsequent months, a decline in hyperexpanded clone frequencies was noted, and after one year, T-cell counts and TCRbeta diversity were mostly ascribed to newly produced T cells.

Library construction relied on PCR. Sequencing was carried out with an Illumina HiSeq 2500. Molecular barcoding was employed in the preparation of TCR libraries, with unique molecular identifiers being used to normalize TCRbeta repertoire quantification. In TCRdb, the public reads were trimmed at Q25 with fastp and aligned with MiXCR, with productive beta chains retained. Every distinct CDR3 protein forms one entry, paired with its most common genes and DNA. For this sample there are around 94,000 distinct CDR3 sequences; around 6% appear just once. The top ten hold 6% to 7% of the sample. The source is a female patient under 10 years old who had a stem cell transplant for Fanconi anemia, so the T cells may come from the graft donor. The sequencing here drew on PBMCs, mostly from graft donor cells, taken 60 days after TCRalphabeta/CD19-depleted stem cell transplant. The chain links TRBV12-3 or TRBV12-4 with TRBJ1-5, with the D gene not confidently named. The CDR3 reads as follows: CASSFDGQPQHF. Read as DNA, the sequence is TGTGCCAGCAGTTTTGATGGTCAGCCCCAGCATTTT.